The entry below describes one TCR beta chain. The antigen is undetermined. Selected positively for CCR7 and CD45RO-negative, naive CD8 cells excluded terminally differentiated effector memory CD45RA+ cells. The CDR3 is made up of 12 amino acids. Trimming removed 7 bases from V and 4 bases from J, with 8 bases in between. CDR1 is SEHNR and CDR2 is FQNEAQ in the germline V gene (reference sequence). This sample is part of a study of shared clonotypes between healthy human individuals. Study-wide background: Per donor, three plates held CD4 naive cells, three held CD4 memory, two held CD8 naive and one held CD8 memory.

The data were produced by immunoSEQ multiplex PCR, yet TCRdb's version contains in-frame clones alone and is incomplete. This table has fewer than 1 million clones, roughly 96% appearing once. Study results and caveats: For sorted subsets, rarefaction showed incomplete sequencing despite large depth.

The TCR originated in a man in his thirties or forties in good health. V gene TRBV7-9 combines with J gene TRBJ1-5; D gene ambiguous. The sequenced sample consisted of naive CD8+ T cells sorted from blood. The DNA of the CDR3 is TGTGCCAGCACCGTAGAGAATCAGCCCCAGCATTTT. Its translation is CASTVENQPQHF.